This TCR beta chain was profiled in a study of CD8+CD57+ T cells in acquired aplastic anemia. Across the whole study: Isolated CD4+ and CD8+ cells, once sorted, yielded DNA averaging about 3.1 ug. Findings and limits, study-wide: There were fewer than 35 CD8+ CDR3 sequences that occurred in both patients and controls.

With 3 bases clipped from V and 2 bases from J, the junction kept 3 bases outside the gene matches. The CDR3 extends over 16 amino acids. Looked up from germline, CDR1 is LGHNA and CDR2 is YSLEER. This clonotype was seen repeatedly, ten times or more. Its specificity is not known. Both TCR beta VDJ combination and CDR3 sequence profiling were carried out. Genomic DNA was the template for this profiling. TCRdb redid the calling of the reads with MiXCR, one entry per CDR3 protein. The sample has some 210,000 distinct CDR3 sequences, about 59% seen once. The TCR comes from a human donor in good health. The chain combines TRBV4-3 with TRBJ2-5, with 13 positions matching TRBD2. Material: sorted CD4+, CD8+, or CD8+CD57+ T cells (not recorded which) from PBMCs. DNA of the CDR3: TGCGCCAGCAGCCACGGACTAGCGGGGGCTCAAGAGACCCAGTACTTC. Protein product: CASSHGLAGAQETQYF.